This is a list of T cell receptor beta chains from one sample in a study of CD8+ T cells in alopecia areata. The method was immunoSEQ multiplex PCR; TCRdb's version includes in-frame clones alone and lacks a portion of them. This sample yields approximately 280,000 clones, of which roughly 60% are seen a single time; roughly 1.8% belongs to the top ten. The sequencing used CD4+ T cells sorted from blood, collected at week 24, from a patient treated with tofacitinib. These receptors were obtained from a human donor with alopecia areata. The conserved cysteine and the conserved F or W are not part of the CDR3 here.

>TRBJ2-2|TRBV15
ATSRGQGANTGELF
>TRBJ2-7|TRBV28
ASSLVAGDAYEQY
>TRBJ2-5|TRBV5-4
ASSLLAEETQY
>TRBJ2-6|TRBV2
ASRGSGANVLT
>TRBJ2-3|TRBV7-3
ASRPPSTQSQY
>TRBJ1-1|TRBV7-9
ASSAPPGAEAF
>TRBJ1-6|TRBV2
ASSDKQYNSPLH
>TRBJ1-6|TRBV5-1
ASSLQLKDSPLH
>TRBJ2-7|TRBV18
ASSSDSYEQY
>TRBJ2-3|TRBV9
ASSVGPRAAASGESTQY
>TRBJ1-4|TRBV30
AWSVGGYAELKLF
>TRBJ2-3|TRBV6-6
ASRTVQVVTDTQY
>TRBJ2-1|TRBV6-5
ASSRQRWYNEQF
>TRBJ2-7|TRBV11-2
ASSRDVGTGGRYEQY
>TRBJ2-5|TRBV6-6
ASSYSGETQY
>TRBJ2-5|TRBV5-1
ASSGDRGRMETQY
>TRBJ2-3|TRBV6-5
ASSYSRGMSTDTQY
>TRBJ2-7|TRBV11-2
ASSFSESPYYEQY
>TRBJ2-7|TRBV29-1
SVAGGDEQY
>TRBJ1-6|TRBV6-5
ASSYSTKINSPLH
>TRBJ2-1|TRBV7-9
ASPLAGGTLLYNEQF
>TRBJ1-2|TRBV2
ASSGLGDNYGYT
>TRBJ2-3|TRBV29-1
SVGHSTDTQY
>TRBJ1-6|TRBV28
ASSLGDRTNSPLH
>TRBJ1-1|TRBV30
AWTPRKGTGRDTEAF
>TRBJ2-3|TRBV4-1
ASSLGLALGTDTQY
>TRBJ1-5|TRBV10-3
ATQVEGQSNQPQH
>TRBJ2-4|TRBV2
ASRPGLAIAKNIQY
>TRBJ1-6|TRBV29-1
SVKPGGSNSPLH
>TRBJ2-5|TRBV19
ASHGQAPVGQY
>TRBJ2-5|TRBV30
AWNLGQVQETQY
>TRBJ2-7|TRBV29-1
SVLELTYEQY
>TRBJ1-1|TRBV27
ASSGTLQNTEAF
>TRBJ2-3|TRBV27
ASSLTGGAGTQY
>TRBJ1-2|TRBV7-2
ASSLAGYDGYT
>TRBJ1-4|TRBV7-6
ASSLGPPRQGWNEKLF